The 30 T cell receptor beta chains below all came from one sample that was sequenced in a study of blood T cell repertoires in COVID-19. The assay was immunoSEQ multiplex PCR, and TCRdb's table has in-frame clones only and misses some. The sample includes 150,000 or so clones, roughly 82% seen only once; the top ten take 12% to 15%. The specimen sequenced was peripheral blood. The receptors stem from a human donor with acute or convalescent COVID-19. The donor label of this sample is uncertain.

CDR3 sequence (DNA): TGTGCCAGCAGCCTCGGAGGGACAGTTGAAGCTTTCTTT. Its translation is CASSLGGTVEAFF. The chain links TRBV12-3 or TRBV12-4 to TRBJ1-1, with TRBD1 matching 7 bases. With 6 bases clipped from V and 7 bases from J, the junction kept 8 bases outside the gene matches. This CDR3 has 13 residues.

This sequence joins TRBV20-1 and TRBJ2-2; D remains ambiguous. This CDR3 has 13 amino acids. V was shortened by 3 bases and J by 8 bases, with 13 bases between the two germline ends. Germline loops: CDR1 DFQATT, CDR2 SNEGSKA (reference sequence). CDR3 in amino acids: CSASLAAVGELFF. The CDR3 nucleotides read TGCAGTGCTAGTTTGGCTGCGGTGGGGGAGCTGTTTTTT.

This rearrangement joins TRBV5-6 to TRBJ2-3; unclear D gene. Germline CDR1 is SGHDT and CDR2 is YYEEEE. The CDR3 is 16 amino acids. V lost 4 bases to trimming and J lost 3 bases, with 18 bases between them. The CDR3 DNA reads TGTGCCAGCAGCCCACCGAGCACCCGAGCAACAGATACGCAGTATTTT. Translated: CASSPPSTRATDTQYF.

As to this clone: A junction boundary mismatches the germline segment, possibly from a read error. The J gene is TRBJ1-1, the V gene TRBV10-2; D is undetermined. The germline gives CDR1 WSHSY, CDR2 SAAADI. The CDR3 consists of 13 residues. The CDR3 loop is CASIENRNTEAFF. The CDR3 DNA is TGCGCCAGCATTGAGAACAGGAACACTGAAGCTTTCTTT.

The chain couples TRBV7-9 to TRBJ1-2; the D is unclear. Trimming shortened V by 5 bases and J by 2 bases, and 9 bases separated the two germline ends. CDR1 is SEHNR and CDR2 is FQNEAQ in the germline V gene (reference sequence). The CDR3 sequence is 13 residues long. CDR3 amino acids: CASSGVINYGYTF. The CDR3 nucleotides are TGTGCCAGCAGCGGAGTAATAAACTATGGCTACACCTTC.

V is TRBV5-4 and J is TRBJ1-6; TRBD1 might be the D (6 bases). The CDR3 consists of 13 residues. Germline V gives CDR1 SGHNT, CDR2 YYREEE (reference sequence). V shed 4 bases and J shed 14 bases, with 16 bases lying between them. CDR3 DNA: TGTGCCAGCAGCCGGACAGACGCATCCTCCCTCCACTTT. This encodes CASSRTDASSLHF. Drawing the rest from reference TRBV5-4 and TRBJ1-6, the complete variable domain is ETGVTQSPTHLIKTRGQQVTLRCSSQSGHNTVSWYQQALGQGPQFIFQYYREEENGRGNFPPRFSGLQFPNYSSELNVNALELDDSALYLCASSRTDASSLHFGNGTRLTVT.

V gene TRBV18 combines with J gene TRBJ1-2; TRBD1 matches at 8 bases. This CDR3 contains 17 residues. Germline CDR1 and CDR2: KGHSH and LQKENI. Trimming at V came to 4 bases and at J to 9 bases, leaving 19 bases not matched to a gene. The CDR3 reads CASSRTPGGEFLERYTF. Written as DNA, the CDR3 is TGTGCCAGCTCACGAACCCCAGGGGGCGAGTTTCTAGAACGCTACACCTTC.

The chain combines TRBV19 with TRBJ2-5; 9 nucleotides align to TRBD2. With V trimmed by 2 bases and J by 4 bases, 2 bases remained unmatched. The CDR3 consists of 14 residues. The germline V gene has CDR1 LNHDA and CDR2 SQIVND (reference sequence). The CDR3 loop is CASSILAGAETQYF. CDR3 DNA: TGTGCCAGTAGTATATTAGCGGGGGCAGAGACCCAGTACTTC. Supplemented by reference TRBV19 and TRBJ2-5, the full variable domain reads DGGITQSPKYLFRKEGQNVTLSCEQNLNHDAMYWYRQDPGQGLRLIYYSQIVNDFQKGDIAEGYSVSREKKESFPLTVTSAQKNPTAFYLCASSILAGAETQYFGPGTRLLVL.

About this clone: The same CDR3 is also encoded by other DNA sequences in this sample. The CDR3 nucleotides read TGCGCCAGCAGCTTGACGACAGGGGGGTACGAGCAGTACTTC. Its protein is CASSLTTGGYEQYF. This chain connects TRBV5-1 to TRBJ2-7; 9 bases map to TRBD1. V was pared by 1 base and J by 4 bases, with 3 bases of the junction left unmatched. The CDR3 is 14 amino acids. CDR1 is SGHRS and CDR2 is YFSETQ in the germline V gene.

The chain joins TRBV7-2 to TRBJ2-2; unclear D gene. CDR3 length: 14 residues. Germline CDR1 SGHTA, CDR2 FQGNSA. V was pared by 1 base and J by 8 bases, with 11 bases between. DNA for the CDR3: TGTGCCAGCAGCTTAGAGAGTGGAGTTGGGGAGCTGTTTTTT. Translated: CASSLESGVGELFF.

The V gene is TRBV28, the J gene TRBJ1-5; D gene uncertain. The CDR3 runs to 16 residues. Trimming pared 3 bases from V and 3 bases from J, leaving 15 bases between. The germline V gene has CDR1 MDHEN and CDR2 SYDVKM. The CDR3 loop reads CASSLGSGSNNQPQHF. The CDR3 DNA reads TGTGCCAGCAGTTTGGGGTCGGGGTCCAACAATCAGCCCCAGCATTTT. Full variable domain (rest looked up from reference TRBV28 and TRBJ1-5): DVKVTQSSRYLVKRTGEKVFLECVQDMDHENMFWYRQDPGLGLRLIYFSYDVKMKEKGDIPEGYSVSREKKERFSLILESASTNQTSMYLCASSLGSGSNNQPQHFGDGTRLSIL.

The chain couples TRBV15 to TRBJ2-5, with D perhaps matching TRBD2 (7 bases). CDR1 and CDR2 (germline): LNHNV, YYDKDF (reference sequence). The CDR3 sequence is 15 residues long. V lost 0 bases and J lost 4, with 12 bases in between. CDR3 protein: CATSRDYGGRETQYF. Here the CDR3 DNA reads TGTGCCACCAGCAGAGATTACGGGGGGCGAGAGACCCAGTACTTC.

V is TRBV5-1 and J is TRBJ2-1, with a tentative D call TRBD2 (6 bases). This CDR3 spans 16 amino acids. Germline V gene sequence: CDR1 SGHRS, CDR2 YFSETQ. The ends were cut back, 4 bases at V and 9 bases at J, with 23 bases in the middle. The CDR3 sequence: CASSPSAGTGGSEQFF. In DNA, the CDR3 is TGCGCCAGCAGCCCTAGTGCCGGGACTGGGGGGAGTGAGCAGTTCTTC.

This clone has just one count. The V gene is TRBV5-6, the J gene TRBJ2-1, with D unclear. The germline CDR1 and CDR2 sequences are SGHDT and YYEEEE. This CDR3 is built from 14 residues. Trimming left V 2 bases short and J 5 bases short, with 11 bases between. The CDR3 nucleotides read TGTGCCAGCAGCTTCCCCGGTCGCCACAATGAGCAGTTCTTC. Translating it yields CASSFPGRHNEQFF. Supplemented by reference TRBV5-6 and TRBJ2-1, the full variable domain reads DAGVTQSPTHLIKTRGQQVTLRCSPKSGHDTVSWYQQALGQGPQFIFQYYEEEERQRGNFPDRFSGHQFPNYSSELNVNALLLGDSALYLCASSFPGRHNEQFFGPGTRLTVL.

The gene calls are TRBV11-2 and TRBJ1-2; D possibly corresponds to TRBD1 (6 bases). The V and J ends lost 0 bases and 6 bases respectively, with 17 bases between them. There are 16 residues in the CDR3. The germline gives CDR1 SGHAT, CDR2 FQNNGV. The CDR3 sequence is CASSLDPQGLWDGYTF. The CDR3 nucleotides read TGTGCCAGCAGCTTAGATCCCCAGGGGCTTTGGGATGGCTACACCTTC.

The chain couples TRBV19 to TRBJ1-4; 9 bases map to TRBD1. The trim removed 5 bases at V and 8 bases at J, leaving 6 bases unmatched. CDR3 length: 14 residues. The germline gives CDR1 LNHDA, CDR2 SQIVND (reference sequence). The CDR3 here is CASSSGTGFEKLFF. Here the CDR3 DNA reads TGTGCCAGTAGTTCGGGGACAGGGTTCGAAAAACTGTTTTTT. Full variable domain (rest looked up from reference TRBV19 and TRBJ1-4): DGGITQSPKYLFRKEGQNVTLSCEQNLNHDAMYWYRQDPGQGLRLIYYSQIVNDFQKGDIAEGYSVSREKKESFPLTVTSAQKNPTAFYLCASSSGTGFEKLFFGSGTQLSVL.

V gene TRBV19 combines with J gene TRBJ1-1, with D hard to call. In germline, CDR1 is LNHDA, CDR2 SQIVND (reference sequence). V lost 3 bases and J 1 base, leaving 6 bases between the germline ends. CDR3 length: 13 amino acids. CDR3 region: CASSITGNTEAFF. In DNA form, the CDR3 reads TGTGCCAGTAGTATCACTGGGAACACTGAAGCTTTCTTT.

This chain connects TRBV7-9 to TRBJ2-3; TRBD2 might be the D (5 bases). The CDR3 covers 16 residues. V was pared by 5 bases and J by 0 bases, with 15 bases between. CDR1 SEHNR and CDR2 FQNEAQ come from the germline V gene (reference sequence). CDR3 sequence: CASSRGRIPSTDTQYF. The CDR3 nucleotides are TGTGCCAGCAGCAGAGGGCGGATTCCGAGCACAGATACGCAGTATTTT.

The J gene is TRBJ1-2, the V gene TRBV19; possible D gene TRBD1, 6 bases. Germline V CDR1 and CDR2: LNHDA, SQIVND (reference sequence). Deletions cut 3 bases from V and 8 bases from J, with 25 bases between. This CDR3 contains 17 residues. The CDR3: CASSMRRDAGASGGYTF. CDR3 nucleotides: TGTGCCAGTAGTATGAGGCGGGACGCGGGGGCCTCGGGGGGCTACACCTTC.

This clone was detected a few times. This sequence joins TRBV5-8 and TRBJ2-1; perhaps TRBD1 as D (6 bases). V was cut by 2 bases and J by 0 bases, with 9 bases left in between. The CDR3 contains 15 residues. Germline assignment: CDR1 SGHTS and CDR2 YDEGEE. This chain's CDR3 is CASSFDRSSYNEQFF. CDR3 nucleotides: TGTGCCAGCAGCTTTGACAGGAGCTCCTACAATGAGCAGTTCTTC.

This clone has a single count. Other DNA sequences in the same sample also yield this CDR3. The chain links TRBV30 to TRBJ1-2; D not resolved. From germline, CDR1 is GTSNPN and CDR2 SVGIG (reference sequence). Trimming removed 2 bases at V and 2 bases at J, with 3 bases between. The CDR3 consists of 11 residues. CDR3 in DNA: TGTGCCTGGAGTTTAAACTATGGCTACACCTTC. It encodes CAWSLNYGYTF.

V and J are TRBV11-3 and TRBJ2-4, with TRBD1 as a possible D gene (5 bases). Per the germline V gene, CDR1 is SGHNT and CDR2 is YENEEA. V gave up 3 bases and J gave up 7 bases, with 10 bases separating them. This CDR3 region has 13 residues. The CDR3 spells CASSFPGSNIQYF. In DNA form, the CDR3 reads TGTGCCAGCAGCTTCCCAGGGTCGAACATTCAGTACTTC.

This chain connects TRBV7-9 to TRBJ2-5, with 8 bases aligning to TRBD1. CDR1 and CDR2 from the germline V gene are SEHNR and FQNEAQ (reference sequence). The CDR3 is made up of 15 amino acids. With V trimmed by 4 bases and J by 1 base, 5 bases remained unmatched. The chain's CDR3 is CASSSGQGAQETQYF. The CDR3, as DNA: TGTGCCAGCAGCTCCGGACAGGGCGCCCAAGAGACCCAGTACTTC.

The CDR3 loop reads CASHGNSPLHF. CDR3 coding DNA: TGTGCCAGCCACGGGAATTCACCCCTCCACTTT. V gene TRBV2 combines with J gene TRBJ1-6; D is unresolved. There are 11 residues in the CDR3. V gave up 8 bases and J gave up 7 bases, with 6 bases separating them. Germline CDR1 and CDR2: SNHLY and FYNNEI.

The chain is built from TRBV4-3 and TRBJ1-2, with D uncertain. In germline, CDR1 is LGHNA, CDR2 YSLEER. Trimming pared 0 bases from V and 5 bases from J, leaving 16 bases between. This CDR3 spans 16 amino acids. In nucleotides, the CDR3 is TGCGCCAGCAGCCAAGATGGCCTGGCGGGAAATTATGGCTACACCTTC. Its translation is CASSQDGLAGNYGYTF.

The V and J genes are TRBV5-1 and TRBJ2-2; no clear D gene. The length of the CDR3 is 13 residues. Per germline, CDR1 SGHRS and CDR2 YFSETQ. The V end was cut by 4 bases, the J end by 6 bases, with 10 bases between. DNA for the CDR3: TGCGCCAGCAGCCGTGTCTCGTCCGGGGAGCTGTTTTTT. Protein: CASSRVSSGELFF.

This sequence joins TRBV5-6 and TRBJ1-2; D possibly corresponds to TRBD1 (5 bases). The ends were cut back, 10 bases at V and 7 bases at J, with 14 bases in the middle. Germline-derived CDR1 and CDR2 are SGHDT and YYEEEE. This CDR3 contains 11 residues. CDR3 nucleotides: TGTGCCGTCGGCAGGGAAGGTGGCTACACCTTC. It is translated as CAVGREGGYTF.

This chain joins TRBV14 and TRBJ1-1; 7 nucleotides line up with TRBD1. Germline loops: CDR1 SGHDN, CDR2 FVKESK. This CDR3 has 14 amino acids. V lost 6 bases, J lost 6 bases, and 10 bases stayed unmatched. DNA for the CDR3: TGTGCCAGCAGTACAGGAGGGGGCGTCCCTGAAGCTTTCTTT. Its protein product is CASSTGGGVPEAFF.

The chain uses TRBV6-6 and TRBJ1-1; the D is unclear. The CDR3 runs 14 residues. V was trimmed by 6 bases and J by 1 base, leaving 12 bases between them. Germline V gene lookup returns CDR1 MNHNY and CDR2 SVGAGI (reference sequence). In nucleotides, the CDR3 is TGTGCCAGCAGCCCGAGAGGGAAGAACACTGAAGCTTTCTTT. Amino acids: CASSPRGKNTEAFF.

The V gene is TRBV18, the J gene TRBJ2-3, with unresolved D. The CDR3 runs to 13 residues. CDR1 KGHSH and CDR2 LQKENI come from the germline V gene. The V gene lost 3 bases and the J gene lost 5 bases, with 9 bases spanning the gap. CDR3 amino acids: CASSPVGLDTQYF. The DNA of the CDR3 is TGTGCCAGCTCACCGGTTGGGCTAGATACGCAGTATTTT.